This T cell receptor beta chain was observed in a study of STAT5B mutations in CD4+ large granular lymphocyte leukemia. Findings and caveats of the study: 8/27 top patient clones versus 2/35 control clones were TRBV06-family. CD4-sorted patient repertoires seemed more clonal than healthy CD4+ repertoires. Data were not HLA-matched across samples.

Source study methods: Lowest detectable productive clonotype frequency was 2.59 x 10-5. TCRdb keeps only in-frame clones here, not all; method: immunoSEQ multiplex PCR. D and trimming were read from the DNA, whereas the V and J calls and clone size are those reported in that table. Here the sample spans about 48,000 clones, roughly two thirds being singletons. About this clone: The target antigen is unknown.

Germline trimming cut 1 base from V and 4 bases from J; bases unmatched to any gene: 6. This CDR3 contains 15 residues. In germline, CDR1 is SEHNR, CDR2 FQNEAQ (reference sequence). Sequenced input: CD4+ T cells from blood buffy coats. This TCR came from a human donor in good health. The chain joins TRBV7-9 to TRBJ1-1; 7 bases are a match to TRBD1. This CDR3 reads CASSLGQGAVTEAFF. In DNA, the CDR3 is TGTGCCAGCAGCTTAGGACAGGGCGCGGTCACTGAAGCTTTCTTT.